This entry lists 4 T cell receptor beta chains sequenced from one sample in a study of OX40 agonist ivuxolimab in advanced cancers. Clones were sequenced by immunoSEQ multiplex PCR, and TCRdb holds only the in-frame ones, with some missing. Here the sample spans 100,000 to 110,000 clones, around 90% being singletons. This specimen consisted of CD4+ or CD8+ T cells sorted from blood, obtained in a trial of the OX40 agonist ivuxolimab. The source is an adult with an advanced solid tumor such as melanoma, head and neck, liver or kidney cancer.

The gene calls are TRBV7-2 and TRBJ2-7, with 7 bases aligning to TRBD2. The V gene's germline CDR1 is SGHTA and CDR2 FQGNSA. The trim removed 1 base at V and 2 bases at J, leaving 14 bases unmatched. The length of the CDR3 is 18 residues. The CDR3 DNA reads TGTGCCAGCAGCTTAGAGAATCGGGGGAGGGCCGGGCCCTACGAGCAGTACTTC. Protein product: CASSLENRGRAGPYEQYF.

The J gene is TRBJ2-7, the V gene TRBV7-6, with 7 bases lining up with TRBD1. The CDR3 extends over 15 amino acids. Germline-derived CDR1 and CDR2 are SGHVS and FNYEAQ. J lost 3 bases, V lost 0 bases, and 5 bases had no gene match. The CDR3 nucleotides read TGTGCCAGCAGCTTAGCGGCGGCAGGGGGCTACGAGCAGTACTTC. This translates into CASSLAAAGGYEQYF.

The CDR3 is CASSLLVETQYF. The CDR3 coding sequence is TGTGCCAGCAGCCTTCTAGTTGAGACCCAGTACTTC. The chain couples TRBV11-1 to TRBJ2-5; unclear D gene. Germline lookup yields CDR1 SGHAT and CDR2 FQDESV (reference sequence). The ends were cut back, 5 bases at V and 5 bases at J, with 9 bases in the middle. The CDR3 has 12 amino acids.

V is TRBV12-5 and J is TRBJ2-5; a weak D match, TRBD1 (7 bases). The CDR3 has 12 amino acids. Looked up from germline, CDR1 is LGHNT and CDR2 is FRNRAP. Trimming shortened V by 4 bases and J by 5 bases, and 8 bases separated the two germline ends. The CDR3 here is CASGSGGETQYF. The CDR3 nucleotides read TGTGCTAGTGGTTCAGGGGGGGAGACCCAGTACTTC.